The 30 T cell receptor beta chains in this list originate from one sample, sequenced in a study of blood T cell repertoires in COVID-19. Here immunoSEQ multiplex PCR was the method, and the copy in TCRdb shows in-frame clones only, minus some. The data contain 150,000 to 250,000 clones, 75% to 85% of them singletons. The material sequenced was peripheral blood. Receptors originate from a woman aged 40-49 years with COVID-19, enrolled during active disease.

This chain connects TRBV7-3 to TRBJ2-1; D may be TRBD2 (5 bases). The germline CDR1 and CDR2 sequences are SGHTA and FQGTGA. Trimming took 1 base from V and 10 from J, leaving 8 bases between them. The CDR3 has 12 amino acids. DNA of the CDR3: TGTGCCAGCAGCTTAAACTCGGGGGAGCAGTTCTTC. Its translation: CASSLNSGEQFF. The full variable domain, rest sourced from reference TRBV7-3 and TRBJ2-1, is GAGVSQTPSNKVTEKGKYVELRCDPISGHTALYWYRQSLGQGPEFLIYFQGTGAADDSGLPNDRFFAVRPEGSVSTLKIQRTERGDSAVYLCASSLNSGEQFFGPGTRLTVL.

The chain has TRBV10-3 and TRBJ2-1, with TRBD2 identical over 11 bases. Germline lookup yields CDR1 ENHRY and CDR2 SYGVKD. J gave up 9 bases and V 0 bases, and 4 bases lay outside the gene matches. CDR3 length equals 15 residues. The CDR3 nucleotides read TGTGCCATCAGTGAGTCCACTAGCGGGAGTGGTGAGCAGTTCTTC. Translation gives CAISESTSGSGEQFF.

The CDR3 nucleotides are TGTGCCAGCTCACTGGGGCTATCCCGCTCCTACAATGAGCAGTTCTTC. This sequence encodes CASSLGLSRSYNEQFF. The V and J genes are TRBV18 and TRBJ2-1, with D possibly being TRBD1 (5 bases). Per germline, CDR1 KGHSH and CDR2 LQKENI. The CDR3 covers 16 residues. Trimming pared 4 bases from V and 0 bases from J, leaving 13 bases between.

This chain uses TRBV7-2 with TRBJ2-2; 10 positions match TRBD1. V trimming: 5 bases; J trimming: 8 bases; junction bases outside the gene matches: 8. The CDR3 runs to 15 residues. Looked up from germline, CDR1 is SGHTA and CDR2 is FQGNSA. For the CDR3, the DNA is TGTGCCAGCAGCCCCCCGGGACAGGGGAGGGGGGAGCTGTTTTTT. This translates into CASSPPGQGRGELFF. The full variable domain, rest sourced from reference TRBV7-2 and TRBJ2-2, is GAGVSQSPSNKVTEKGKDVELRCDPISGHTALYWYRQSLGQGLEFLIYFQGNSAPDKSGLPSDRFSAERTGGSVSTLTIQRTQQEDSAVYLCASSPPGQGRGELFFGEGSRLTVL.

The rearrangement links TRBV5-1 to TRBJ2-3; 8 nucleotides match TRBD2. This CDR3 has 17 residues. The trim removed 0 bases at V and 2 bases at J, leaving 8 bases unmatched. Germline CDR1 and CDR2: SGHRS and YFSETQ. Written as DNA, the CDR3 is TGCGCCAGCAGCTTGGCCGCGGCGGGGGGTGACACAGATACGCAGTATTTT. This sequence encodes CASSLAAAGGDTDTQYF.

This chain links TRBV2 with TRBJ1-2; 8 positions agree with TRBD1. The J segment lost 7 bases and the V segment lost 5 bases, leaving 3 bases of the junction unmatched. CDR1 and CDR2 (germline): SNHLY, FYNNEI. The CDR3 covers 12 residues. CDR3 nucleotides: TGTGCCAGCAGTTTGACAGGGGTTGGCTACACCTTC. Its translation is CASSLTGVGYTF.

V gene TRBV7-2 combines with J gene TRBJ2-4; 7 nucleotides match TRBD1. The J segment lost 5 bases and the V segment lost 2 bases, leaving 3 bases of the junction unmatched. The CDR3 runs 14 residues. Germline lookup yields CDR1 SGHTA and CDR2 FQGNSA. This CDR3 is CASSLSGGENIQYF. The CDR3 coding sequence is TGTGCCAGCAGCTTATCAGGGGGTGAAAACATTCAGTACTTC.

The chain is built from TRBV3-1 (or the pseudogene TRBV3-2) and TRBJ1-4; TRBD1 matches at 11 bases. Germline CDR1 and CDR2: LGHDT and YNNKEL (reference sequence). The junction had 5 bases not matched to a gene; V was cut back by 4 bases and J by 7 bases. The CDR3 consists of 15 residues. The CDR3 is CASSPEGTGGEKLFF. Written as DNA, the CDR3 is TGTGCCAGCAGCCCCGAAGGGACAGGGGGTGAAAAACTGTTTTTT.

This chain links TRBV29-1 with TRBJ2-7; 10 nucleotides match TRBD1. V lost 6 bases and J lost 3; bases outside the gene matches: 5. The CDR3 runs to 13 residues. Germline values: CDR1 SQVTM, CDR2 ANQGSEA. The CDR3 region is CSVPGQGIYEQYF. The CDR3 DNA follows: TGCAGCGTACCGGGACAGGGGATCTACGAGCAGTACTTC.

The rearrangement joins TRBV18 to TRBJ1-6, with TRBD1 matching 9 bases. V trimming: 0 bases; J trimming: 10 bases; junction bases outside the gene matches: 7. The germline CDR1 and CDR2 sequences are KGHSH and LQKENI. The CDR3 runs 16 residues. CDR3 sequence (DNA): TGTGCCAGCTCACCACCTACGGGACAGGGCAACTCACCCCTCCACTTT. Its protein is CASSPPTGQGNSPLHF.

The chain has TRBV30 and TRBJ2-1; possible D gene TRBD2, 6 bases. Between the trimmed V and J ends, which lost 0 bases and 0 bases, there was a span of 12 bases. The length of the CDR3 is 16 residues. Per the germline V gene, CDR1 is GTSNPN and CDR2 is SVGIG (reference sequence). CDR3 in DNA: TGTGCCTGGAGTGTAACCGGGAGCGGCTCCTACAATGAGCAGTTCTTC. This gives the protein CAWSVTGSGSYNEQFF. The full variable domain, in which reference TRBV30 and TRBJ2-1 provide the parts outside the CDR3, is SQTIHQWPATLVQPVGSPLSLECTVEGTSNPNLYWYRQAAGRGLQLLFYSVGIGQISSEVPQNLSASRPQDRQFILSSKKLLLSDSGFYLCAWSVTGSGSYNEQFFGPGTRLTVL.

This clone was observed once. The chain links TRBV27 to TRBJ1-3; D might be TRBD1 (6 bases). Trimming removed 5 bases at V and 3 bases at J, with 11 bases between. Germline values: CDR1 MNHEY, CDR2 SMNVEV (reference sequence). The CDR3 loop spans 14 amino acids. The CDR3 sequence is CASSPNRVGNTIYF. CDR3 DNA sequence: TGTGCCAGCAGTCCTAACAGGGTTGGAAACACCATATATTTT.

The CDR3 sequence: CASSCPETGTEQYF. The CDR3 bases are TGTGCCAGCAGCTGTCCCGAGACAGGGACCGAGCAGTACTTC. This chain links TRBV27 with TRBJ2-7; 7 bases are shared with TRBD1. V was clipped by 6 bases and J by 6 bases; unmatched bases: 11. The CDR3 totals 14 residues. Germline lookup yields CDR1 MNHEY and CDR2 SMNVEV (reference sequence).

This rearrangement joins TRBV5-6 to TRBJ1-2; perhaps TRBD1 as D (6 bases). The V end lost 4 bases, the J end lost 8 bases, and 18 bases lay between the germline ends. From germline, CDR1 is SGHDT and CDR2 YYEEEE. CDR3 length: 14 residues. The CDR3 sequence: CASSREQGSRGYTF. The DNA of the CDR3 is TGTGCCAGCAGCCGCGAACAGGGTTCTCGGGGCTACACCTTC.

The V gene is TRBV7-9, the J gene TRBJ2-5; D is possibly TRBD1 (6 bases). This CDR3 has 14 amino acids. V lost 1 base to trimming and J lost 3 bases, with 9 bases between them. The germline CDR1 and CDR2 sequences are SEHNR and FQNEAQ (reference sequence). The CDR3 DNA follows: TGTGCCAGCAGCTTAGTTTGGACAGAAGAGACCCAGTACTTC. This codes for CASSLVWTEETQYF.

The V gene is TRBV5-6, the J gene TRBJ1-2, with 9 bases that match TRBD1. Germline CDR1 reads SGHDT; CDR2 reads YYEEEE. The V segment lost 4 bases and the J segment 4 bases; nucleotides outside the gene matches: 8. This CDR3 comprises 15 residues. This chain's CDR3 is CASSITGTGFYGYTF. Here the CDR3 DNA reads TGTGCCAGCAGCATAACCGGGACAGGGTTCTATGGCTACACCTTC.

This chain links TRBV20-1 with TRBJ2-7, with TRBD2 matching over 7 bases. This CDR3 region has 11 residues. V trimming: 7 bases; J trimming: 7 bases; junction bases outside the gene matches: 7. Germline CDR1 is DFQATT and CDR2 is SNEGSKA (reference sequence). Written as DNA, the CDR3 is TGCAGTGGCAGACTAGCCGGAGAGCAGTACTTC. Amino acid sequence: CSGRLAGEQYF.

This sequence joins TRBV5-6 and TRBJ2-5; D remains ambiguous. The CDR3 runs 15 residues. The ends were cut back, 0 bases at V and 1 base at J, with 10 bases in the middle. Looked up from germline, CDR1 is SGHDT and CDR2 is YYEEEE. CDR3 sequence reads: CASSLGPGVQETQYF. DNA of the CDR3: TGTGCCAGCAGCTTGGGTCCGGGTGTCCAAGAGACCCAGTACTTC.

V usage is TRBV6-1 and J usage is TRBJ2-4; weak D call: TRBD1 (5 bases). Trimming removed 3 bases from V and 3 bases from J, with 9 bases in between. The CDR3 covers 14 residues. The germline CDR1 and CDR2 sequences are MNHNS and SASEGT. Here the CDR3 reads CASSEGQGKNIQYF. In DNA, the CDR3 is TGTGCCAGCAGTGAGGGGCAGGGCAAAAACATTCAGTACTTC.

This chain joins TRBV7-9 and TRBJ2-7; 11 bases agree with TRBD2. The length of the CDR3 is 17 residues. The V gene end was trimmed by 5 bases and the J gene end by 1 base; junction bases not matched to a gene: 10. CDR1 is SEHNR, CDR2 FQNEAQ, per germline (reference sequence). The CDR3 sequence is CASSRSFGTSGSYEQYF. The CDR3 coding sequence is TGTGCCAGCAGCAGGTCCTTCGGGACTAGCGGATCCTACGAGCAGTACTTC.

The chain employs TRBV3-1 (or the pseudogene TRBV3-2) and TRBJ2-7; no clear D. With 4 bases removed from V and 3 bases from J, the gap between germline ends came to 10 bases. The CDR3 spans 13 residues. Germline V gene sequence: CDR1 LGHDT, CDR2 YNNKEL (reference sequence). CDR3 loop: CASSRGEGYEQYF. CDR3 DNA sequence: TGTGCCAGCAGCCGCGGAGAAGGCTACGAGCAGTACTTC.

Regarding this clone: The sample carries other DNA sequences with the same CDR3. This chain links TRBV10-3 with TRBJ1-2; no clear D. Trimming removed 4 bases from V and 0 bases from J, with 12 bases in between. The CDR3 consists of 15 residues. CDR1 is ENHRY, CDR2 SYGVKD, per germline. CDR3 sequence: CAISGGDSANYGYTF. CDR3 DNA sequence: TGTGCCATCAGTGGCGGTGACTCAGCTAACTATGGCTACACCTTC.

This chain links TRBV18 with TRBJ1-4; a possible D gene is TRBD1 (5 bases). Germline V gene lookup returns CDR1 KGHSH and CDR2 LQKENI. The germline V and J ends were trimmed by 2 bases and 2 bases, with 9 bases remaining between them. The CDR3 is 15 amino acids. CDR3 DNA sequence: TGTGCCAGCTCACCAGGAGGGGCCACTAATGAAAAACTGTTTTTT. This sequence encodes CASSPGGATNEKLFF.

This clone was counted a few times. This sequence joins TRBV10-2 and TRBJ2-5; 9 bases align to TRBD1. The CDR3 has 14 residues. Germline CDR1 and CDR2: WSHSY and SAAADI. Trimming cost V 7 bases and J 1 base; bases outside gene matches: 4. Here the CDR3 reads CASMGQGTQETQYF. The CDR3 DNA sequence: TGCGCCAGCATGGGACAGGGAACCCAAGAGACCCAGTACTTC.

This sequence joins TRBV6-1 and TRBJ2-7; possible D gene TRBD2, 5 bases. Germline V lookup: CDR1 MNHNS, CDR2 SASEGT. This CDR3 has 16 amino acids. V lost 4 bases to trimming and J lost 0 bases, with 16 bases between them. The CDR3 here is CASSAIGLHLSYEQYF. CDR3 DNA sequence: TGTGCCAGCAGTGCAATAGGACTTCACCTCTCCTACGAGCAGTACTTC.

V usage is TRBV3-1 (or the pseudogene TRBV3-2) and J usage is TRBJ1-4; 10 nucleotides align to TRBD1. Trimming at V came to 5 bases and at J to 14 bases, leaving 14 bases not matched to a gene. Germline V CDR1 and CDR2: LGHDT, YNNKEL (reference sequence). This CDR3 is built from 15 residues. DNA for the CDR3: TGTGCCAGCAGCGACCCGGGACAGGGGATCCCAGACCTGTTTTTT. Amino acid sequence: CASSDPGQGIPDLFF.

This clone has only a few counts. This chain joins TRBV29-1 and TRBJ1-2; the D gene is possibly TRBD1 (5 bases). Trimming took 4 bases from V and 8 from J, leaving 11 bases between them. Germline loops: CDR1 SQVTM, CDR2 ANQGSEA. CDR3 length: 11 residues. The CDR3 here is CSVVRDGGYTF. In DNA, the CDR3 is TGCAGCGTTGTCAGGGATGGCGGCTACACCTTC. The full variable domain, in which reference TRBV29-1 and TRBJ1-2 provide the parts outside the CDR3, is SAVISQKPSRDICQRGTSLTIQCQVDSQVTMMFWYRQQPGQSLTLIATANQGSEATYESGFVIDKFPISRPNLTFSTLTVSNMSPEDSSIYLCSVVRDGGYTFGSGTRLTVV.

A remark on this clone: This CDR3 is also generated by other DNA sequences in the sample. The chain uses TRBV29-1 and TRBJ2-1, with D possibly being TRBD1 (5 bases). In germline, CDR1 is SQVTM, CDR2 ANQGSEA. Between the trimmed V and J ends, which lost 4 bases and 1 base, there was a span of 5 bases. The CDR3 is made up of 12 amino acids. The DNA of the CDR3 is TGCAGCGTTGGACAGTCCTACAATGAGCAGTTCTTC. This sequence encodes CSVGQSYNEQFF.

The genes are TRBV7-2 and TRBJ1-1, with 7 bases that match TRBD1. The CDR3 loop spans 13 amino acids. CDR1 SGHTA and CDR2 FQGNSA come from the germline V gene. With 1 base clipped from V and 12 bases from J, the junction kept 8 bases outside the gene matches. The CDR3: CASSLDQGVMSFF. CDR3 bases: TGTGCCAGCAGCTTAGATCAGGGGGTTATGTCTTTCTTT.

The genes are TRBV30 and TRBJ1-5; D is unclear. Trimming cost V 2 bases and J 10 bases, with 15 bases left between them. The CDR3 loop spans 13 amino acids. CDR1 GTSNPN and CDR2 SVGIG come from the germline V gene (reference sequence). This CDR3 reads CAWSYKRISPQHF. CDR3 in DNA: TGTGCCTGGAGTTATAAGAGGATTTCACCCCAGCATTTT.